This record looks at one TCR beta chain sequence and its context. Compared with germline, one end of the junction differs, possibly owing to a read error. This entry belongs to a study of cytomegalovirus exposure and HLA in healthy donors. Germline CDR1 reads SEHNR; CDR2 reads FQNEAQ (reference sequence). The length of the CDR3 is 14 residues. A multiplex PCR was run with 60 Vbeta primers and 13 Jbeta primers. Produced via immunoSEQ multiplex PCR; TCRdb's table is partial and in-frame only. The table records some 250,000 clones, 82% of them present only once. This clonotype originated in a woman aged 40 to 49 in good health and CMV-seropositive. The sample taken for sequencing was PBMCs. This rearrangement joins TRBV7-9 to TRBJ1-1; D perhaps matches TRBD1 (6 bases). CDR3 DNA: TGTTCCAGCAGCTCCCGGACAGCCTACACTGAAGCTTTCTTT. Its protein is CSSSSRTAYTEAFF.